The entry below describes one T cell receptor (beta chain). Between the trimmed V and J ends, which lost 1 base and 3 bases, there was a span of 11 bases. CDR1 and CDR2 from the germline V gene are SGHTA and FQGNSA. The CDR3 sequence is 15 residues long. The data derive from a study of identical twins. TCRdb ran MiXCR on the 5' RACE reads and lists one entry per CDR3 protein. The table has around 1.7 million distinct CDR3 sequences, 25% to 35% seen once; the top ten hold 0.25% to 0.3%. The sequence derives from a newborn girl in good health. Sequenced: cord blood. V usage is TRBV7-2 and J usage is TRBJ2-3; D remains ambiguous. The CDR3 here is CASSLVVTKTDTQYF. The CDR3 DNA follows: TGTGCCAGCAGCTTAGTAGTGACAAAGACAGATACGCAGTATTTT.